Shown below are 9 T cell receptor beta chains from a single sample sequenced in a study of human T cells and chemical hapten exposure. As for time point: patch test 3, about 24 weeks after DPC sensitization. Treatment indicated: therapeutic diphenylcyclopropenone sensitization with weekly scalp DPC. TCRdb ran MiXCR on the RACE reads and lists one entry per CDR3 protein. The sample has approximately 72,000 distinct CDR3 sequences; around 10% are singletons. The source material was whole blood, sampled in connection with sensitization to the hapten diphenylcyclopropenone (DPC). These receptors all stem from a woman aged 45-65 years with alopecia areata. Some clones in this sample may be carry-over from other donors' samples.

The rearrangement joins TRBV3-1 to TRBJ2-2; D remains ambiguous. Trimming pared 1 base from V and 3 bases from J, leaving 9 bases between. Germline-derived CDR1 and CDR2 are LGHDT and YNNKEL (reference sequence). CDR3 length: 15 amino acids. In nucleotides, the CDR3 is TGTGCCAGCAGCCAAGTTGGGTTTTACACCGGGGAGCTGTTTTTT. Translated: CASSQVGFYTGELFF.

This clonotype was observed at least ten times. This chain connects TRBV6-4 to TRBJ1-5; D not certain. Trimming took off 3 bases at V and 10 bases at J, with 13 bases between the two ends. This CDR3 spans 13 amino acids. CDR1 MRHNA and CDR2 SNTAGT come from the germline V gene. The CDR3 protein is CASSEISWGPQHF. In DNA form, the CDR3 reads TGTGCCAGCAGTGAAATCTCCTGGGGACCCCAGCATTTT.

This clonotype was observed a few times. This rearrangement joins TRBV25-1 to TRBJ2-1; no clear D. CDR1 is MGHDK and CDR2 is SYGVNS in the germline V gene. This CDR3 region has 16 residues. Trimming shortened V by 6 bases and J by 0 bases, and 15 bases separated the two germline ends. CDR3 nucleotide sequence: TGTGCCAGCAGCCTCCGGGCCCTCTCCTCCTACAATGAGCAGTTCTTC. Amino acids: CASSLRALSSYNEQFF.

This clonotype was seen many times. The chain recombines TRBV25-1 with TRBJ2-3, with 8 bases matching TRBD1. This CDR3 contains 16 residues. The germline V gene encodes CDR1 MGHDK and CDR2 SYGVNS. With V trimmed by 4 bases and J by 0 bases, 6 bases remained unmatched. CDR3 in amino acids: CASSADRGQSTDTQYF. The CDR3 region has the DNA TGTGCCAGCAGTGCCGACAGGGGACAAAGCACAGATACGCAGTATTTT.

This clonotype has more than one count but fewer than ten. V usage is TRBV10-2 and J usage is TRBJ2-5; D possibly corresponds to TRBD1 (5 bases). Germline CDR1 and CDR2: WSHSY and SAAADI. Trimming stripped 6 bases from V and 4 bases from J, with 6 bases between. The CDR3 totals 11 residues. The CDR3 protein is CASRGLETQYF. The CDR3 nucleotides are TGCGCCAGCAGGGGGCTAGAGACCCAGTACTTC.

Only a few counts were recorded for this clonotype. This chain connects TRBV19 to TRBJ2-7, with D perhaps matching TRBD1 or TRBD2 (5 bases each). Per the germline V gene, CDR1 is LNHDA and CDR2 is SQIVND (reference sequence). The ends were cut back, 5 bases at V and 3 bases at J, with 17 bases in the middle. This CDR3 is built from 15 residues. The chain's CDR3 is CASSASGTPDYEQYF. CDR3 nucleotide sequence: TGTGCCAGTAGTGCCTCCGGGACCCCCGACTACGAGCAGTACTTC.

This clonotype was found a few times. The chain carries TRBV19 and TRBJ2-2; 10 bases line up with TRBD1. This CDR3 spans 16 amino acids. CDR1 is LNHDA and CDR2 is SQIVND in the germline V gene (reference sequence). The trim removed 5 bases at V and 3 bases at J, leaving 6 bases unmatched. In DNA form, the CDR3 reads TGTGCCAGTAGTGCGACAGGGGGCGCCTACACCGGGGAGCTGTTTTTT. Amino acids: CASSATGGAYTGELFF.

The CDR3 region has the DNA TGTGCCAGCGCAGAGGGGGAATCGAGCACTGAAGCTTTCTTT. Translated, it gives CASAEGESSTEAFF. This chain uses TRBV18 with TRBJ1-1; tentatively, D is TRBD1 (6 bases). The CDR3 loop spans 14 amino acids. V was shortened by 8 bases and J by 4 bases, with 17 bases between the two germline ends. From germline, CDR1 is KGHSH and CDR2 LQKENI.

The table lists this clonotype with a few counts. The CDR3 reads CSAGASSYEQYF. The CDR3 nucleotides read TGCAGTGCTGGGGCGAGCTCCTACGAGCAGTACTTC. The genes are TRBV20-1 and TRBJ2-7, with D perhaps TRBD1 (5 bases). The ends were cut back, 5 bases at V and 0 bases at J, with 8 bases in the middle. The length of the CDR3 is 12 residues. CDR1 is DFQATT and CDR2 is SNEGSKA in the germline V gene (reference sequence).